Listed below are T cell receptor beta chains from one sample, sequenced in a study of T cell changes during pregnancy in multiple sclerosis. Sequenced by immunoSEQ multiplex PCR; TCRdb stores in-frame clones only, minus some. The repertoire holds 60,000 or so clones, with about nine tenths as singletons. The sequences come from peripheral blood, collected in the second trimester of pregnancy. These receptors all come from a female donor in good health, enrolled as a control in a pregnancy study. Both conserved end residues are part of each CDR3. D genes are given only for firm matches. Part of the rows lack a size; the others show once, few, many or a class for expanded clones.

j_call clone_size d_call v_call cdr3_aa cdr3_nt
TRBJ1-2 . TRBD1 TRBV7-8 CASSSRDRGPSNYGYTF TGTGCCAGCAGCTCCCGGGACAGGGGGCCATCTAACTATGGCTACACCTTC
TRBJ2-3 . TRBD2 TRBV27 CASSRDYPDTQYF TGTGCCAGCAGTCGGGACTACCCAGATACGCAGTATTTT
TRBJ2-1 . . TRBV19 CASRGVGLADEQFF TGTGCCAGTAGAGGGGTCGGGTTAGCCGATGAGCAGTTCTTC
TRBJ2-3 . . TRBV6-1 CASTEGGRGTDTQYF TGTGCCAGCACCGAGGGGGGCAGGGGGACAGATACGCAGTATTTT
TRBJ1-1 . TRBD1 TRBV2 CASTPGQALGTEAFF TGTGCCAGCACTCCGGGACAGGCTCTGGGGACTGAAGCTTTCTTT
TRBJ1-5 . TRBD1 TRBV19 CASSTVTGVNQPQHF TGTGCCAGTAGTACGGTGACAGGGGTCAATCAGCCCCAGCATTTT
TRBJ2-7 . TRBD2 TRBV30 CAWSAGGLYEQYF TGTGCCTGGAGTGCGGGGGGGCTATACGAGCAGTACTTC
TRBJ1-1 . . TRBV4-2 CASSQSPTPLNTEAFF TGTGCCAGCAGCCAGTCGCCGACACCTCTGAACACTGAAGCTTTCTTT
TRBJ2-1 . TRBD2 TRBV5-6 CASGLGRGYNEQFF TGTGCCAGCGGGTTAGGGCGGGGGTACAATGAGCAGTTCTTC
TRBJ1-1 once TRBD1 TRBV5-5 CASSLDRGPGTEAFF TGTGCCAGCAGCCTGGACAGGGGGCCTGGCACTGAAGCTTTCTTT
TRBJ2-7 . . TRBV21-1 CASSTPGTSFNYEQYF TGTGCCAGCAGCACCCCGGGGACTAGCTTCAACTACGAGCAGTACTTC
TRBJ1-1 . TRBD1 TRBV6-5 CASSEGAGKAFF TGTGCCAGCAGCGAGGGGGCAGGTAAAGCTTTCTTT
TRBJ2-1 . TRBD2 TRBV28 CASRASGSQNEQFF TGTGCCAGCAGGGCTAGCGGGAGTCAGAATGAGCAGTTCTTC
TRBJ1-3 . . TRBV6-4 CASSEGPSGNTIYF TGTGCCAGCAGTGAGGGCCCCTCTGGAAACACCATATATTTT
TRBJ1-3 . . TRBV18 CASSLGQTGNTIYF TGTGCCAGCTCACTCGGACAGACTGGAAACACCATATATTTT
TRBJ2-7 once . TRBV7-8 CASSLSPDTPYEQYF TGTGCCAGCAGCTTGTCCCCGGACACTCCCTACGAGCAGTACTTC
TRBJ2-7 . . TRBV5-1 CASSLPDSYEQYF TGCGCCAGCAGCTTACCAGACTCCTACGAGCAGTACTTC
TRBJ1-2 . TRBD1 TRBV30 CAWSLDPSGQRYGYTF TGTGCCTGGAGTCTCGACCCCTCGGGACAGCGCTATGGCTACACCTTC
TRBJ1-2 . . TRBV7-2 CASSLSQGRGYGYTF TGTGCCAGCAGCTTGTCCCAGGGGCGAGGCTATGGCTACACCTTC
TRBJ1-1 once . TRBV5-4 CASSFRSVEAFF TGTGCCAGCAGCTTCAGGTCGGTTGAAGCTTTCTTT
TRBJ2-1 . . TRBV15 CATSRDRGRNEQFF TGTGCCACCAGCAGAGATCGGGGGAGGAATGAGCAGTTCTTC
TRBJ2-7 . . TRBV5-1 CASSLQLGLAEQYF TGCGCCAGCAGCTTGCAACTAGGCCTAGCCGAGCAGTACTTC
TRBJ1-2 . . TRBV6-1 CASSPGGVGYGYTF TGTGCCAGCAGTCCCGGGGGGGTGGGTTATGGCTACACCTTC
TRBJ2-1 . . TRBV7-2 CASSLGSSYNEQFF TGTGCCAGCAGCTTGGGGAGCTCCTACAATGAGCAGTTCTTC
TRBJ1-3 . . TRBV7-6 CASSLASGGFSGNTIYF TGTGCCAGCAGCTTAGCGTCGGGGGGTTTCTCTGGAAACACCATATATTTT
TRBJ1-6 . TRBD1 TRBV28 CASSVTGARSPLHF TGTGCCAGCAGCGTTACAGGGGCTAGGTCACCCCTCCACTTT
TRBJ1-5 . . TRBV1 CTSSQDPGMGNQPQHF TGCACCAGCAGCCAAGATCCCGGTATGGGCAATCAGCCCCAGCATTTT
TRBJ2-7 . . TRBV5-4 CASSLLNYEQYF TGTGCCAGCAGCCTCCTAAATTACGAGCAGTACTTC
TRBJ1-1 . . TRBV29-1 CSVRFDRRNTEAFF TGCAGCGTTAGGTTTGACAGACGGAACACTGAAGCTTTCTTT
TRBJ1-5 . . TRBV5-6 CASSVSDSYSNQPQHF TGTGCCAGCAGCGTCTCCGACAGTTATAGCAATCAGCCCCAGCATTTT
TRBJ1-3 few . TRBV7-9 CASTTTGNTIYF TGTGCCAGCACCACAACTGGAAACACCATATATTTT
TRBJ2-1 . TRBD2 TRBV7-2 CASSFLAGVVYNEQFF TGTGCCAGCAGCTTCTTAGCGGGAGTAGTCTACAATGAGCAGTTCTTC